The 24 T cell receptor beta chains presented below share a single source sample, sequenced in a study of spatial heterogeneity in lung cancer. TCRdb re-analysed the 5' RACE reads in MiXCR, keeping a single row per CDR3 protein. The table includes approximately 52,000 distinct CDR3 sequences, roughly 7% detected once. Time point given: sample taken at primary tumor resection. TCRs were sequenced from unsorted whole RNA of tumor, nontumor lung or PBMC. Specimen: PBMCs, collected at surgery. The source of these receptors is a female donor with early-stage non-small cell lung cancer.

In this sample, this clonotype turned up many times. The CDR3 DNA sequence: TGCAGCGTTGCCTCGGGGACAGGGGTATACGAGCAGTACTTC. This gives the protein CSVASGTGVYEQYF. The V and J genes are TRBV29-1 and TRBJ2-7, with TRBD1 matching 10 bases. CDR1 is SQVTM, CDR2 ANQGSEA, per germline. This CDR3 is 14 amino acids long. V shed 4 bases, J shed 4 bases, and the junction held 7 bases outside the gene matches.

The chain combines TRBV7-9 with TRBJ2-3; 8 bases match TRBD1. The trim removed 4 bases at V and 6 bases at J, leaving 6 bases unmatched. Germline CDR1 SEHNR, CDR2 FQNEAQ (reference sequence). The CDR3 consists of 14 residues. CDR3 DNA sequence: TGTGCCAGCAGCTCTGACCGGGACAGGGATACGCAGTATTTT. It translates to CASSSDRDRDTQYF.

This clonotype was observed at least ten times. The J gene is TRBJ2-4, the V gene TRBV4-3, with 9 nucleotides matching TRBD2. Trimming cost V 0 bases and J 6 bases; bases outside gene matches: 6. The germline V gene encodes CDR1 LGHNA and CDR2 YSLEER. CDR3 length: 16 residues. CDR3 protein: CASSQELAGARNIQYF. In DNA, the CDR3 is TGCGCCAGCAGCCAAGAGTTAGCGGGGGCTAGAAACATTCAGTACTTC.

This clonotype was detected many times. The chain employs TRBV20-1 and TRBJ2-3; 7 bases are shared with TRBD1. The ends lost 5 bases at V and 2 bases at J; junction bases unmatched: 10. CDR3 size: 15 residues. Germline CDR1 DFQATT, CDR2 SNEGSKA (reference sequence). CDR3 bases: TGCAGTGCTCAGGGGGAACCCCGAAACACAGATACGCAGTATTTT. This gives the protein CSAQGEPRNTDTQYF.

The CDR3 is CSAYGAGDGRKTQYF. CDR3 nucleotide sequence: TGCAGTGCCTACGGGGCAGGTGATGGTAGAAAGACCCAGTACTTC. The V and J genes are TRBV20-1 and TRBJ2-5, with D possibly called TRBD1 or TRBD2 (5 bases each). CDR1 is DFQATT, CDR2 SNEGSKA, per germline (reference sequence). The V end lost 6 bases, the J end lost 6 bases, and 23 bases lay between the germline ends. The length of the CDR3 is 15 residues.

This clonotype was recorded a few times. The chain uses TRBV7-2 and TRBJ2-7, with D perhaps TRBD1 (6 bases). Germline V lookup: CDR1 SGHTA, CDR2 FQGNSA. The length of the CDR3 is 15 residues. V lost 5 bases, J lost 0 bases, and 14 bases lay in between. The CDR3: CASSARQVSSYEQYF. The CDR3 DNA reads as TGTGCCAGCAGCGCCAGACAGGTCAGCTCCTACGAGCAGTACTTC. The variable domain in full, with the rest retrieved from reference TRBV7-2 and TRBJ2-7, is GAGVSQSPSNKVTEKGKDVELRCDPISGHTALYWYRQSLGQGLEFLIYFQGNSAPDKSGLPSDRFSAERTGGSVSTLTIQRTQQEDSAVYLCASSARQVSSYEQYFGPGTRLTVT.

In its sample, this clonotype was seen many times. The rearrangement joins TRBV30 to TRBJ2-3; the match to TRBD1 covers 9 bases. The CDR3 has 14 residues. J lost 6 bases, V lost 5 bases, and 9 bases had no gene match. Germline-derived CDR1 and CDR2 are GTSNPN and SVGIG (reference sequence). DNA for the CDR3: TGTGCCTGGGGGACAGGGACCTTGGGGGATACGCAGTATTTT. Its translation: CAWGTGTLGDTQYF.

In its sample, this clonotype was seen a few times. The chain is built from TRBV4-3 and TRBJ2-1, with a tentative D call TRBD1 (6 bases). The length of the CDR3 is 17 residues. Germline V lookup: CDR1 LGHNA, CDR2 YSLEER. The germline V and J ends were trimmed by 0 bases and 0 bases, with 12 bases remaining between them. The CDR3 DNA is TGCGCCAGCAGCCAAGAGACATGGGGGCCCTCCTACAATGAGCAGTTCTTC. Translation gives CASSQETWGPSYNEQFF.

This clonotype was observed a handful of times. This sequence joins TRBV5-1 and TRBJ1-3; D remains ambiguous. CDR1 SGHRS and CDR2 YFSETQ come from the germline V gene. This CDR3 contains 14 residues. V was trimmed by 5 bases and J by 0 bases, leaving 9 bases between them. The CDR3 loop is CASSEASSGNTIYF. The DNA for the CDR3 is TGCGCCAGCAGTGAGGCGTCCTCTGGAAACACCATATATTTT.

This clonotype was counted ten times or more. The J gene is TRBJ2-2, the V gene TRBV11-3; no clear D. Germline V gives CDR1 SGHNT, CDR2 YENEEA. CDR3 length: 13 amino acids. Trimming pared 6 bases from V and 1 base from J, leaving 6 bases between. The CDR3 DNA reads as TGTGCCAGCAGTTGGCAGAACACCGGGGAGCTGTTTTTT. Residues: CASSWQNTGELFF. Full variable domain (outside the CDR3, taken from reference TRBV11-3 and TRBJ2-2): EAGVVQSPRYKIIEKKQPVAFWCNPISGHNTLYWYLQNLGQGPELLIRYENEEAVDDSQLPKDRFSAERLKGVDSTLKIQPAELGDSAVYLCASSWQNTGELFFGEGSRLTVL.

CDR3: CASSLATGDLEQYF. CDR3 nucleotides: TGTGCCAGCAGCTTAGCAACAGGGGATCTCGAGCAGTACTTC. The chain is built from TRBV6-6 and TRBJ2-7; 7 bases match TRBD1. Per the germline V gene, CDR1 is MNHNY and CDR2 is SVGAGI (reference sequence). This CDR3 has 14 residues. V was clipped by 6 bases and J by 6 bases; unmatched bases: 11.

There are many counts of this clonotype. J is TRBJ2-3 and V is TRBV7-6; D unclear. Germline-derived CDR1 and CDR2 are SGHVS and FNYEAQ. The CDR3 has 15 residues. The ends were cut back, 0 bases at V and 0 bases at J, with 7 bases in the middle. The CDR3 here is CASSLAIDSTDTQYF. Written as DNA, the CDR3 is TGTGCCAGCAGCTTAGCTATCGATAGCACAGATACGCAGTATTTT.

The sample holds many counts of this clonotype. The J gene is TRBJ2-1, the V gene TRBV15; D possibly corresponds to TRBD2 (5 bases). V was pared by 1 base and J by 9 bases, with 10 bases between. Germline assignment: CDR1 LNHNV and CDR2 YYDKDF (reference sequence). The CDR3 length is 13 residues. CDR3 residues: CATSRGGPVEQFF. The CDR3 nucleotides are TGTGCCACCAGCAGAGGAGGGCCAGTTGAGCAGTTCTTC. The full variable domain, with the rest looked up from reference TRBV15 and TRBJ2-1, is DAMVIQNPRYQVTQFGKPVTLSCSQTLNHNVMYWYQQKSSQAPKLLFHYYDKDFNNEADTPDNFQSRRPNTSFCFLDIRSPGLGDTAMYLCATSRGGPVEQFFGPGTRLTVL.

V usage is TRBV12-3 or TRBV12-4 and J usage is TRBJ2-5; D gene uncertain. The CDR3 contains 13 residues. With 2 bases removed from V and 4 bases from J, the gap between germline ends came to 8 bases. The CDR3 sequence is CASSLWAVETQYF. In nucleotides, the CDR3 is TGTGCCAGCAGTTTATGGGCAGTAGAGACCCAGTACTTC.

This clonotype appeared a few times. The chain is built from TRBV6-5 and TRBJ1-2; D might be TRBD1 (6 bases). Germline CDR1 is MNHEY and CDR2 is SVGAGI. The CDR3 totals 13 residues. The ends were cut back, 3 bases at V and 8 bases at J, with 13 bases in the middle. The CDR3 DNA follows: TGTGCCAGCAGTTATCAGGGGACTCGCGGCTACACCTTC. As protein: CASSYQGTRGYTF.

This clonotype was detected many times. V gene TRBV20-1 combines with J gene TRBJ2-1; D is possibly TRBD2 (5 bases). This CDR3 region has 17 residues. Trimming removed 8 bases at V and 0 bases at J, with 23 bases between. Germline V gives CDR1 DFQATT, CDR2 SNEGSKA (reference sequence). In DNA form, the CDR3 reads TGCAGTTCTACGGGATCCCTCCCTGCTAGCTCCTACAATGAGCAGTTCTTC. This gives the protein CSSTGSLPASSYNEQFF.

This clonotype has only a few counts. This chain uses TRBV28 with TRBJ2-7, with D maybe TRBD1 (7 bases). CDR1 is MDHEN and CDR2 is SYDVKM in the germline V gene. V gave up 5 bases and J gave up 0 bases, with 23 bases separating them. The CDR3 consists of 18 residues. The CDR3 here is CASSPQGFGGSSSYEQYF. As DNA, the CDR3 is TGTGCCAGCAGTCCACAGGGGTTTGGGGGGTCGAGCTCCTACGAGCAGTACTTC.

This clonotype has at least ten counts. V is TRBV27 and J is TRBJ1-6; D is uncertain. The CDR3 has 15 residues. Germline V gene lookup returns CDR1 MNHEY and CDR2 SMNVEV (reference sequence). V lost 5 bases and J lost 0, with 8 bases in between. Here the CDR3 DNA reads TGTGCCAGCAGTCCGGCGAGCTCCTATAATTCACCCCTCCACTTT. Protein sequence: CASSPASSYNSPLHF.

A few counts support this clonotype. The rearrangement uses TRBV4-3 and TRBJ2-3, with 7 bases lining up with TRBD1. With 4 bases clipped from V and 3 bases from J, the junction kept 1 base outside the gene matches. Germline values: CDR1 LGHNA, CDR2 YSLEER. CDR3 length equals 13 residues. The CDR3 DNA is TGCGCCAGCAGCCCGGGACAGACAGATACGCAGTATTTT. Encoded protein: CASSPGQTDTQYF.

V usage is TRBV14 and J usage is TRBJ2-1; weak D call: TRBD1 (5 bases). This CDR3 region has 13 residues. Per the germline V gene, CDR1 is SGHDN and CDR2 is FVKESK. Trimming shortened V by 4 bases and J by 5 bases, and 9 bases separated the two germline ends. CDR3 sequence: CASSLGHNNEQFF. The DNA of the CDR3 is TGTGCCAGCAGCCTCGGACACAACAATGAGCAGTTCTTC. The full variable domain, in which reference TRBV14 and TRBJ2-1 provide the parts outside the CDR3, is EAGVTQFPSHSVIEKGQTVTLRCDPISGHDNLYWYRRVMGKEIKFLLHFVKESKQDESGMPNNRFLAERTGGTYSTLKVQPAELEDSGVYFCASSLGHNNEQFFGPGTRLTVL.

Many counts were recorded for this clonotype. V usage is TRBV5-5 and J usage is TRBJ2-3; unclear D gene. The CDR3 runs to 16 residues. CDR1 SGHKS and CDR2 YYEKEE come from the germline V gene (reference sequence). With 4 bases removed from V and 2 bases from J, the gap between germline ends came to 17 bases. CDR3 loop: CASSLGSSLSTDTQYF. The CDR3 nucleotides are TGTGCCAGCAGCCTAGGGTCTTCTCTTTCCACAGATACGCAGTATTTT.

This clonotype was found many times. The chain recombines TRBV28 with TRBJ2-1, with D perhaps matching TRBD1 or TRBD2 (6 bases each). Germline CDR1 is MDHEN and CDR2 is SYDVKM. Trimming stripped 8 bases from V and 16 bases from J, with 12 bases between. This CDR3 comprises 9 residues. The DNA of the CDR3 is TGTGCCAGCGGGGGGCAGCTATTCTTC. Translated, it gives CASGGQLFF.

This clonotype was seen more than once but under ten times. The chain carries TRBV4-2 and TRBJ2-5; tentative D call: TRBD2 (6 bases). The V end was cut by 0 bases, the J end by 2 bases, with 10 bases between. CDR1 is LGHNA and CDR2 is YNFKEQ in the germline V gene. The CDR3 is made up of 15 amino acids. In DNA form, the CDR3 reads TGTGCCAGCAGCCAAGATCTTGGACTACAAGAGACCCAGTACTTC. It translates to CASSQDLGLQETQYF.

There are many counts of this clonotype. The chain uses TRBV4-1 and TRBJ2-3; D might be TRBD1 (5 bases). The CDR3 runs to 16 residues. Trimming took 5 bases from V and 4 from J, leaving 19 bases between them. CDR1 and CDR2 from the germline V gene are MGHRA and YSYEKL. CDR3: CASSDWGVTVSDTQYF. CDR3 in DNA: TGCGCCAGCAGCGATTGGGGCGTGACAGTCTCAGATACGCAGTATTTT.